A selection of T cell receptor beta chains follows, all from one sample in a study of blood T cell repertoires in COVID-19. The protocol was immunoSEQ multiplex PCR, while the TCRdb copy is restricted to in-frame clones and leaves out a portion. The sample holds approximately 150,000 clones, approximately 90% seen once. The sequencing input was PBMCs or T cells enriched from blood (not recorded which). All receptors derive from a woman aged 40 to 49 who had been exposed to COVID-19. Each CDR3 is given with its conserved first and last residue. A D gene is named only where the DNA matches it firmly. Where a row states a size, it is once, few, many or the class of an expanded clone; other rows omit it.

v_gene: TRBV5-1
d_gene: TRBD1
len: 15
j_gene: TRBJ1-1
abundance: NA
CDR3aa: CASSTMPGQGTEAFF
CDR3nt: TGCGCCAGCAGCACAATGCCGGGACAGGGGACTGAAGCTTTCTTT

v_gene: TRBV5-1
d_gene: NA
len: 11
j_gene: TRBJ2-7
abundance: NA
CDR3aa: CASSQEYEQYF
CDR3nt: TGCGCCAGCAGCCAGGAATACGAGCAGTACTTC

v_gene: TRBV3-1/TRBV3-2
d_gene: NA
len: 13
j_gene: TRBJ1-1
abundance: NA
CDR3aa: CASSQGAVTEAFF
CDR3nt: TGTGCCAGCAGCCAAGGGGCTGTCACTGAAGCTTTCTTT

v_gene: TRBV6-5
d_gene: NA
len: 14
j_gene: TRBJ1-5
abundance: NA
CDR3aa: CASSYATGNQPQHF
CDR3nt: TGTGCCAGCAGTTACGCTACAGGGAACCAGCCCCAGCATTTT

v_gene: TRBV7-9
d_gene: NA
len: 16
j_gene: TRBJ1-5
abundance: NA
CDR3aa: CASSEQGVRSNQPQHF
CDR3nt: TGTGCCAGCAGTGAACAGGGAGTAAGAAGCAATCAGCCCCAGCATTTT

v_gene: TRBV6-5
d_gene: NA
len: 14
j_gene: TRBJ1-3
abundance: NA
CDR3aa: CASSEGPSGNTIYF
CDR3nt: TGTGCCAGCAGCGAGGGCCCCTCTGGAAACACCATATATTTT

v_gene: TRBV5-1
d_gene: NA
len: 16
j_gene: TRBJ2-5
abundance: few
CDR3aa: CASSLEARAKGETQYF
CDR3nt: TGCGCCAGCAGCTTGGAGGCGCGGGCGAAGGGAGAGACCCAGTACTTC

v_gene: TRBV9
d_gene: TRBD1
len: 14
j_gene: TRBJ1-4
abundance: NA
CDR3aa: CASSAQGGREKLFF
CDR3nt: TGTGCCAGCAGCGCTCAGGGGGGACGGGAAAAACTGTTTTTT

v_gene: TRBV12-3/TRBV12-4
d_gene: NA
len: 10
j_gene: TRBJ2-1
abundance: NA
CDR3aa: CASSSGEQFF
CDR3nt: TGTGCCAGCAGTTCGGGTGAGCAGTTCTTC

v_gene: TRBV2
d_gene: NA
len: 14
j_gene: TRBJ2-1
abundance: NA
CDR3aa: CASRSLGTYNEQFF
CDR3nt: TGTGCCAGCCGGTCTCTAGGGACATACAATGAGCAGTTCTTC

v_gene: TRBV21-1
d_gene: NA
len: 16
j_gene: TRBJ1-1
abundance: once
CDR3aa: CASSKKTGGVTTEAFF
CDR3nt: TGTGCCAGCAGCAAGAAGACAGGGGGCGTGACCACTGAAGCTTTCTTT

v_gene: TRBV7-2
d_gene: NA
len: 14
j_gene: TRBJ1-1
abundance: NA
CDR3aa: CASSPLREDTEAFF
CDR3nt: TGTGCCAGCAGCCCCCTCCGGGAAGACACTGAAGCTTTCTTT

v_gene: TRBV10-3
d_gene: TRBD1
len: 15
j_gene: TRBJ2-6
abundance: NA
CDR3aa: CAISEVVQGADVLTF
CDR3nt: TGTGCCATCAGTGAGGTCGTGCAGGGGGCTGACGTCCTGACTTTC

v_gene: TRBV25-1
d_gene: NA
len: 11
j_gene: TRBJ2-7
abundance: NA
CDR3aa: CASSDFYEQYF
CDR3nt: TGTGCCAGCAGTGATTTCTATGAGCAGTACTTC

v_gene: TRBV23-1
d_gene: NA
len: 17
j_gene: TRBJ2-7
abundance: NA
CDR3aa: CASSQLEGPGEVHEQYF
CDR3nt: TGCGCCAGCAGTCAACTCGAGGGTCCGGGAGAGGTCCACGAGCAGTACTTC

v_gene: TRBV20-1
d_gene: NA
len: 14
j_gene: TRBJ1-5
abundance: NA
CDR3aa: CSASPGHTHQPQHF
CDR3nt: TGCAGTGCTAGTCCGGGACATACACATCAGCCCCAGCATTTT

v_gene: TRBV19
d_gene: NA
len: 13
j_gene: TRBJ2-5
abundance: NA
CDR3aa: CASSNGGWETQYF
CDR3nt: TGTGCCAGTAGTAATGGGGGCTGGGAGACCCAGTACTTC

v_gene: TRBV25-1
d_gene: NA
len: 13
j_gene: TRBJ1-1
abundance: many
CDR3aa: CASSRTPTTEAFF
CDR3nt: TGTGCCAGCAGTAGGACACCGACCACTGAAGCTTTCTTT

v_gene: TRBV7-2
d_gene: TRBD2
len: 16
j_gene: TRBJ2-1
abundance: NA
CDR3aa: CASSLRAGGGYNEQFF
CDR3nt: TGTGCCAGCAGCTTAAGGGCGGGAGGAGGGTACAATGAGCAGTTCTTC

v_gene: TRBV4-3
d_gene: TRBD2
len: 16
j_gene: TRBJ2-1
abundance: NA
CDR3aa: CASSQDGLAGVYEQFF
CDR3nt: TGCGCCAGCAGCCAAGATGGCCTAGCGGGAGTATATGAGCAGTTCTTC

v_gene: TRBV9
d_gene: NA
len: 16
j_gene: TRBJ1-1
abundance: NA
CDR3aa: CASSVVSRYMNTEAFF
CDR3nt: TGTGCCAGCAGCGTAGTAAGTCGATACATGAACACTGAAGCTTTCTTT

v_gene: TRBV3-1/TRBV3-2
d_gene: TRBD1
len: 15
j_gene: TRBJ2-1
abundance: few
CDR3aa: CASSQGTGGPNEQFF
CDR3nt: TGTGCCAGCAGCCAGGGGACAGGGGGCCCCAATGAGCAGTTCTTC

v_gene: TRBV6-5
d_gene: NA
len: 13
j_gene: TRBJ1-5
abundance: NA
CDR3aa: CASKEGLDQPQHF
CDR3nt: TGTGCCAGCAAGGAGGGTCTGGATCAGCCCCAGCATTTT